Following are 19 T cell receptor beta chains from one sample sequenced in a study of CD8+ T cells in alopecia areata. The treatment is: oral pan-JAK inhibitor, 5-10 mg twice daily. Sequencing used cDNA as its template, made by extracting RNA and reverse transcribing it. TCRdb's table, derived via immunoSEQ multiplex PCR, lists solely in-frame clones and lacks some. The repertoire holds 100,000 to 150,000 clones, with roughly 57% as singletons. The source was CD4+ T cells sorted from blood, collected at week 4, from a patient treated with tofacitinib. The receptors here all came from a human donor with alopecia areata.

V usage is TRBV6-5 and J usage is TRBJ2-7; D may be TRBD1 (6 bases). V lost 3 bases, J lost 0 bases, and 12 bases lay in between. The CDR3 is 15 residues long. Germline V CDR1 and CDR2: MNHEY, SVGAGI. The CDR3 DNA reads TGTGCCAGCAGTTATGACAGGTATACCTCCTACGAGCAGTACTTC. Translated: CASSYDRYTSYEQYF.

The V gene is TRBV27, the J gene TRBJ1-2; D is uncertain. The CDR3 length is 13 residues. The ends were cut back, 5 bases at V and 3 bases at J, with 10 bases in the middle. The germline CDR1 and CDR2 sequences are MNHEY and SMNVEV (reference sequence). CDR3 DNA: TGTGCCAGCAGTCCGTCACGGGACTATGGCTACACCTTC. This encodes CASSPSRDYGYTF.

This clone turned up a few times. This sequence joins TRBV29-1 and TRBJ2-5, with D perhaps given as TRBD1 or TRBD2 (6 bases each). Per the germline V gene, CDR1 is SQVTM and CDR2 is ANQGSEA. The length of the CDR3 is 13 residues. V lost 4 bases, J lost 4 bases, and 13 bases lay in between. The CDR3 coding sequence is TGCAGCGTTGTTCGGGGGCGGGTAGAGACCCAGTACTTC. It yields the protein CSVVRGRVETQYF. Together with reference TRBV29-1 and TRBJ2-5, the CDR3 gives the full variable domain: SAVISQKPSRDICQRGTSLTIQCQVDSQVTMMFWYRQQPGQSLTLIATANQGSEATYESGFVIDKFPISRPNLTFSTLTVSNMSPEDSSIYLCSVVRGRVETQYFGPGTRLLVL.

The sample holds a few counts of this clone. The rearrangement uses TRBV29-1 and TRBJ2-3, with D tentatively TRBD2 (5 bases). Trimming took 3 bases from V and 0 from J, leaving 10 bases between them. This CDR3 region has 14 residues. The germline V gene has CDR1 SQVTM and CDR2 ANQGSEA. The CDR3 sequence is CSVDGGTSTDTQYF. DNA for the CDR3: TGCAGCGTTGATGGAGGAACTAGCACAGATACGCAGTATTTT.

V gene TRBV27 combines with J gene TRBJ1-5; D gene unclear. The CDR3 is made up of 13 amino acids. Trimming pared 3 bases from V and 9 bases from J, leaving 12 bases between. Germline V gives CDR1 MNHEY, CDR2 SMNVEV (reference sequence). CDR3 in DNA: TGTGCCAGCAGTTTGGAGGGATCAACGCCCCAGCATTTT. Translated, it gives CASSLEGSTPQHF.

The J gene is TRBJ1-4, the V gene TRBV5-1; D ambiguous. Germline-derived CDR1 and CDR2 are SGHRS and YFSETQ. This CDR3 contains 12 residues. V lost 0 bases and J lost 5, with 2 bases in between. The CDR3 region has the DNA TGCGCCAGCAGCTTGGGAAATGAAAAACTGTTTTTT. Translated: CASSLGNEKLFF.

The V and J genes are TRBV5-1 and TRBJ2-6; D ambiguous. CDR3 length: 14 amino acids. The V end was cut by 2 bases, the J end by 0 bases, with 3 bases between. Per germline, CDR1 SGHRS and CDR2 YFSETQ. The CDR3 reads CASSLDSGANVLTF. CDR3 sequence (DNA): TGCGCCAGCAGCTTAGACTCTGGGGCCAACGTCCTGACTTTC.

The chain uses TRBV7-2 and TRBJ2-6; possibly TRBD1 for D (6 bases). Trimming took 3 bases from V and 1 from J, leaving 10 bases between them. The CDR3 length is 16 residues. CDR1 is SGHTA, CDR2 FQGNSA, per germline. The CDR3 region is CASSLGAGSGANVLTF. The DNA of the CDR3 is TGTGCCAGCAGCTTGGGGGCCGGATCTGGGGCCAACGTCCTGACTTTC.

This clone was detected a few times. The chain is built from TRBV30 and TRBJ1-1; D is undetermined. Trimming removed 0 bases from V and 0 bases from J, with 5 bases in between. Germline CDR1 reads GTSNPN; CDR2 reads SVGIG (reference sequence). The CDR3 loop spans 13 amino acids. CDR3 coding DNA: TGTGCCTGGAGTGTACTCGTGAACACTGAAGCTTTCTTT. This encodes CAWSVLVNTEAFF.

This clone was observed a few times. CDR3 nucleotides: TGCAGCGTTGTCGACAGGCCGCAAGAGACCCAGTACTTC. This encodes CSVVDRPQETQYF. This chain connects TRBV29-1 to TRBJ2-5; D might be TRBD1 (6 bases). V lost 4 bases and J 2 bases, leaving 11 bases between the germline ends. The CDR3 is 13 residues long. Germline V lookup: CDR1 SQVTM, CDR2 ANQGSEA.

The chain recombines TRBV7-2 with TRBJ2-7; unclear D gene. CDR3 length: 11 amino acids. Germline values: CDR1 SGHTA, CDR2 FQGNSA. V was trimmed by 5 bases and J by 3 bases, leaving 5 bases between them. The CDR3 bases are TGTGCCAGCAGCGCCCACTACGAGCAGTACTTC. This sequence encodes CASSAHYEQYF.

The V gene is TRBV7-8, the J gene TRBJ2-4; 8 nucleotides agree with TRBD1. CDR3 size: 15 residues. Germline V gene lookup returns CDR1 SGHVS and CDR2 FQNEAQ. J lost 7 bases, V lost 4 bases, and 9 bases had no gene match. In nucleotides, the CDR3 is TGTGCCAGCAGCTGGACAGGGAGTAAGATCAACATTCAGTACTTC. It specifies CASSWTGSKINIQYF.

This clone was seen a handful of times. The chain joins TRBV9 to TRBJ1-6; D is uncertain. The CDR3 has 16 residues. V shed 2 bases and J shed 7 bases, with 16 bases lying between them. In germline, CDR1 is SGDLS, CDR2 YYNGEE. CDR3 region: CASSVGKNRRNSPLHF. CDR3 DNA sequence: TGTGCCAGCAGCGTGGGGAAGAATCGAAGGAATTCACCCCTCCACTTT.

This clone was seen once. CDR3 nucleotides: TGCAGCGTTGAAGGAACCTCGAGTCGGCGGTTCTACAATGAGCAGTTCTTC. It is translated as CSVEGTSSRRFYNEQFF. This chain connects TRBV29-1 to TRBJ2-1, with D uncertain. This CDR3 is 17 amino acids long. Per germline, CDR1 SQVTM and CDR2 ANQGSEA. The V end was cut by 1 base, the J end by 3 bases, with 19 bases between.

The genes are TRBV5-1 and TRBJ1-5; D uncertain. The CDR3 runs 18 residues. The germline V and J ends were trimmed by 4 bases and 2 bases, with 22 bases remaining between them. CDR1 SGHRS and CDR2 YFSETQ come from the germline V gene. The chain's CDR3 is CASSPTVMGSGGNQPQHF. CDR3 in DNA: TGCGCCAGCAGCCCGACGGTTATGGGGAGCGGGGGCAATCAGCCCCAGCATTTT.

V usage is TRBV7-2 and J usage is TRBJ2-5; D may match TRBD1 or TRBD2 (5 bases each). Germline V gives CDR1 SGHTA, CDR2 FQGNSA. The germline V and J ends were trimmed by 5 bases and 1 base, with 8 bases remaining between them. The CDR3 has 13 residues. The DNA of the CDR3 is TGTGCCAGCAGCCGGGACGTCCAAGAGACCCAGTACTTC. Translation gives CASSRDVQETQYF.

This clone has more than one count but fewer than ten. The chain uses TRBV29-1 and TRBJ2-7; 7 bases line up with TRBD1. V was clipped by 6 bases and J by 4 bases; unmatched bases: 12. In germline, CDR1 is SQVTM, CDR2 ANQGSEA. This CDR3 has 14 residues. CDR3: CSVREGAPTYEQYF. The CDR3 DNA follows: TGCAGCGTGAGAGAGGGGGCCCCTACATACGAGCAGTACTTC.

The chain employs TRBV5-6 and TRBJ2-3; D unclear. The CDR3 loop spans 17 amino acids. Germline CDR1 reads SGHDT; CDR2 reads YYEEEE. Trimming removed 2 bases at V and 3 bases at J, with 19 bases between. CDR3 sequence reads: CASSLSPTGLGTDTQYF. CDR3 coding DNA: TGTGCCAGCAGCTTATCCCCGACTGGATTGGGGACAGATACGCAGTATTTT.

The rearrangement uses TRBV9 and TRBJ2-5; the D gene is possibly TRBD2 (7 bases). The germline V gene has CDR1 SGDLS and CDR2 YYNGEE. This CDR3 is built from 16 residues. The germline V and J ends were trimmed by 0 bases and 1 base, with 13 bases remaining between them. DNA of the CDR3: TGTGCCAGCAGCGTAGTTGGCGGGGGCCCCCAAGAGACCCAGTACTTC. This gives the protein CASSVVGGGPQETQYF.